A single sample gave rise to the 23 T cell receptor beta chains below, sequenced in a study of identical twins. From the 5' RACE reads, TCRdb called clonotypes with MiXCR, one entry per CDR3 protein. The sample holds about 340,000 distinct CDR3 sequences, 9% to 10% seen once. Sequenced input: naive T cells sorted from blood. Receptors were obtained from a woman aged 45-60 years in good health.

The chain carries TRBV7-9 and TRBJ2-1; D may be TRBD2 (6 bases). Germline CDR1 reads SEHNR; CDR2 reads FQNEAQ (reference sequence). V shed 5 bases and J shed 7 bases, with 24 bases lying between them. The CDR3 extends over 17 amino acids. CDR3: CASSLPPTLREQNEQFF. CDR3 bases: TGTGCCAGCAGCCTCCCCCCCACTTTGCGGGAACAGAATGAGCAGTTCTTC.

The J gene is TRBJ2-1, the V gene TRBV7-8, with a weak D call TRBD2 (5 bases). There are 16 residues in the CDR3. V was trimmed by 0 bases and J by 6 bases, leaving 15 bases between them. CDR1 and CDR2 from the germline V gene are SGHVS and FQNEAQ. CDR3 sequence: CASSLARFTSSNEQFF. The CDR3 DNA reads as TGTGCCAGCAGCTTAGCGAGGTTTACTAGTTCCAATGAGCAGTTCTTC. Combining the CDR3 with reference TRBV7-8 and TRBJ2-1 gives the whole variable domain GAGVSQSPRYKVAKRGQDVALRCDPISGHVSLFWYQQALGQGPEFLTYFQNEAQLDKSGLPSDRFFAERPEGSVSTLKIQRTQQEDSAVYLCASSLARFTSSNEQFFGPGTRLTVL.

The CDR3 protein is CASSSPRQGVWDTIYF. DNA for the CDR3: TGTGCCAGCAGCTCCCCGAGACAGGGCGTTTGGGACACCATATATTTT. The chain combines TRBV7-9 with TRBJ1-3; TRBD1 agrees at 7 bases. Germline assignment: CDR1 SEHNR and CDR2 FQNEAQ (reference sequence). The CDR3 is made up of 16 amino acids. Unmatched junction bases numbered 14, after V lost 4 bases and J lost 8 bases.

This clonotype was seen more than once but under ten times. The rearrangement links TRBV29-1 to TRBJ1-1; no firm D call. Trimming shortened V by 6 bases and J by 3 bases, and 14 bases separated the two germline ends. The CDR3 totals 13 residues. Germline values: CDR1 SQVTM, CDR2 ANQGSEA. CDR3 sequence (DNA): TGCAGCGTGGCCGTTGGGAGGGACACTGAAGCTTTCTTT. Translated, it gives CSVAVGRDTEAFF.

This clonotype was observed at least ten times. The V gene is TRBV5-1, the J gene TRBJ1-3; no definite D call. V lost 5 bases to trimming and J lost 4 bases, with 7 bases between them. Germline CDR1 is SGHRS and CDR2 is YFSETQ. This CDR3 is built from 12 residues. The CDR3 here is CASSPDGNTIYF. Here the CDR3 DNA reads TGCGCCAGCAGTCCTGACGGAAACACCATATATTTT.

The CDR3 coding sequence is TGCGCCAGCAGCTGGGACGGGTACGAGCAGTACGTC. Translated: CASSWDGYEQYV. The chain carries TRBV5-1 and TRBJ2-7; D is perhaps TRBD1 or TRBD2 (5 bases each). V was trimmed by 3 bases and J by 4 bases, leaving 8 bases between them. The germline V gene has CDR1 SGHRS and CDR2 YFSETQ. This CDR3 is 12 amino acids long.

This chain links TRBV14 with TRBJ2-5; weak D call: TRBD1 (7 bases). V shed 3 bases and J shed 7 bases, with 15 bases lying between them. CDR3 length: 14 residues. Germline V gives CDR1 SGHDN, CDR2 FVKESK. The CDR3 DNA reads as TGTGCCAGCAGCCAGGACTACTCAGGGGGGACCCAGTACTTC. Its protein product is CASSQDYSGGTQYF.

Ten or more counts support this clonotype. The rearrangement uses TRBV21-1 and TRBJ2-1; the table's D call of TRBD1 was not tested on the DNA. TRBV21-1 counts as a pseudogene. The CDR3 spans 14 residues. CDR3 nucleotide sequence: TGTGCCAGCAGCAAATGGGCAGGGGCGGGGGAGCAGTTCTTC. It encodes CASSKWAGAGEQFF.

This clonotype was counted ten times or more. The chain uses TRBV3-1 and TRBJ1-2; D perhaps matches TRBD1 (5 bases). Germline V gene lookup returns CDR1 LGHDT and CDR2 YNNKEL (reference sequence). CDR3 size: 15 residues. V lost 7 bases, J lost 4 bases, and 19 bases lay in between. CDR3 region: CASTLGAGPSYGYTF. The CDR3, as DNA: TGTGCCAGCACCCTAGGGGCAGGGCCTAGCTATGGCTACACCTTC.

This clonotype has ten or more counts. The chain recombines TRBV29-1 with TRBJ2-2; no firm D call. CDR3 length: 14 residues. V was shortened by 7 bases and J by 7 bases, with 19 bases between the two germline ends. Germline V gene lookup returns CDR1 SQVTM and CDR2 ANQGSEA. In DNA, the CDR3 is TGCAGCGCCGCCCTGGGAATCAGTTTCGGGGAGCTGTTTTTT. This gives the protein CSAALGISFGELFF.

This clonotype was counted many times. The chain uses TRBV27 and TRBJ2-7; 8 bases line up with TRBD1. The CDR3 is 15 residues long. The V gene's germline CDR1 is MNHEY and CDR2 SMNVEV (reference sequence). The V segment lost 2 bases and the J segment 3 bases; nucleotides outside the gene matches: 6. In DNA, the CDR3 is TGTGCCAGCAGTTTAAACCCGACAGGGGTCTACGAGCAGTACTTC. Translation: CASSLNPTGVYEQYF.

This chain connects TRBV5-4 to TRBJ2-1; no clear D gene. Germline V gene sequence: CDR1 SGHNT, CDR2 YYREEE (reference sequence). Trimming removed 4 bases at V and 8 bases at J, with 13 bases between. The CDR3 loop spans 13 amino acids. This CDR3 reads CASSPSVGDEQFF. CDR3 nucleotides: TGTGCCAGCAGCCCCAGTGTAGGCGATGAGCAGTTCTTC. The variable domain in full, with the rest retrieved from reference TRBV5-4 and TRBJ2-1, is ETGVTQSPTHLIKTRGQQVTLRCSSQSGHNTVSWYQQALGQGPQFIFQYYREEENGRGNFPPRFSGLQFPNYSSELNVNALELDDSALYLCASSPSVGDEQFFGPGTRLTVL.

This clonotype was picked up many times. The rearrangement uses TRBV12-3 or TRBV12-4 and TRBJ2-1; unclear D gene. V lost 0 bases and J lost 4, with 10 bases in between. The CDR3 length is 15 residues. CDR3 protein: CASSLAAGAYNEQFF. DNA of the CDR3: TGTGCCAGCAGTTTAGCGGCAGGAGCTTACAATGAGCAGTTCTTC.

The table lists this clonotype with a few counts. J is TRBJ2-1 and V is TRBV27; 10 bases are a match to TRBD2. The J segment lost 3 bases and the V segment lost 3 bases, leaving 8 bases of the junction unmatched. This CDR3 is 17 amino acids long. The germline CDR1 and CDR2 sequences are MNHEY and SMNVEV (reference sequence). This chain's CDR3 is CASSFLLAGVFYNEQFF. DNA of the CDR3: TGTGCCAGCAGTTTTCTTCTAGCGGGAGTTTTCTACAATGAGCAGTTCTTC.

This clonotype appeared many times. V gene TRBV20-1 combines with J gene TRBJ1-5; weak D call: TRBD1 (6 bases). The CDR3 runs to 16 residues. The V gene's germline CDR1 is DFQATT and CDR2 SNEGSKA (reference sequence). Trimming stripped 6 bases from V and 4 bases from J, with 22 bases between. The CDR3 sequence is CSATFSGGPRNQPQHF. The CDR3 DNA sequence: TGCAGTGCCACGTTCTCGGGGGGGCCTAGGAATCAGCCCCAGCATTTT.

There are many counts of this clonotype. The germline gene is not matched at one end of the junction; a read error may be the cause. This chain's CDR3 is CASSLVPNEQFF. CDR3 nucleotide sequence: TGTGCCAGCAGCTTAGTTCCGAATGAGCAGTTCTTC. The V and J genes are TRBV5-1 and TRBJ2-1, with D uncertain. Per the germline V gene, CDR1 is SGHRS and CDR2 is YFSETQ. The CDR3 totals 12 residues.

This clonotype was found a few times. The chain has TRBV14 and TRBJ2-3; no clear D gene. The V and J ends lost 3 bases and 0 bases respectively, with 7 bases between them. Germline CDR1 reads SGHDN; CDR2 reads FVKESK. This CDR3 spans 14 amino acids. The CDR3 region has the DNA TGTGCCAGCAGCCACCGGCCCAGCACAGATACGCAGTATTTT. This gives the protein CASSHRPSTDTQYF. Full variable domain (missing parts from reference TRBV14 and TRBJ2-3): EAGVTQFPSHSVIEKGQTVTLRCDPISGHDNLYWYRRVMGKEIKFLLHFVKESKQDESGMPNNRFLAERTGGTYSTLKVQPAELEDSGVYFCASSHRPSTDTQYFGPGTRLTVL.

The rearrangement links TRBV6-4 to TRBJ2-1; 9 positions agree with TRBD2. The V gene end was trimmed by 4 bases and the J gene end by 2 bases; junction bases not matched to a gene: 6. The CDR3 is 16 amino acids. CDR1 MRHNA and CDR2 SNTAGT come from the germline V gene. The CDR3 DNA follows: TGTGCCAGCAGTGTCGAAGCGGGAGGCGCCTACAATGAGCAGTTCTTC. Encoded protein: CASSVEAGGAYNEQFF.

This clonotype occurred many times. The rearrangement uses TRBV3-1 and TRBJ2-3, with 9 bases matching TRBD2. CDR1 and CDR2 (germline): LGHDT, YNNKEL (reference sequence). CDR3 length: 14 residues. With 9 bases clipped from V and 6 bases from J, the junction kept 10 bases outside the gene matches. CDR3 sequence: CASGSSGKDDTQYF. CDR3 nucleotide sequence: TGTGCCAGTGGTTCTAGCGGGAAGGACGATACGCAGTATTTT.

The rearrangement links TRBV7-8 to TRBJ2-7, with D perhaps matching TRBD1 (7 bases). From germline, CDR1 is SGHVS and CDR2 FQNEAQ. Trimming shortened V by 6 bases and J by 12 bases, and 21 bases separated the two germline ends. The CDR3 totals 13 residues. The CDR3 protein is CASSFGQEGFAYV. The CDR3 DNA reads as TGTGCCAGCAGTTTTGGACAGGAGGGTTTTGCGTACGTC.

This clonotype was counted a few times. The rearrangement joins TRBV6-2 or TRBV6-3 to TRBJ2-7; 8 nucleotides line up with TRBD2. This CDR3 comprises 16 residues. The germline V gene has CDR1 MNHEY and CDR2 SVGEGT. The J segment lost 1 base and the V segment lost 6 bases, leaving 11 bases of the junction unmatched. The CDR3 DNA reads TGTGCCAGCAGCAACCCCGAGCGGGAGCCTTCCTACGAGCAGTACGTC. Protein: CASSNPEREPSYEQYV.

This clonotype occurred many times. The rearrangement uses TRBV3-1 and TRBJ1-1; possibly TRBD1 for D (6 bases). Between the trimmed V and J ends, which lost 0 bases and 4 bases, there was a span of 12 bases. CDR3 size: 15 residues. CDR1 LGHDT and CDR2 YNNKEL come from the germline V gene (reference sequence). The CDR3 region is CASSQDGQGTTEAFF. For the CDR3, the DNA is TGTGCCAGCAGCCAAGATGGGCAGGGGACCACTGAAGCTTTCTTT.

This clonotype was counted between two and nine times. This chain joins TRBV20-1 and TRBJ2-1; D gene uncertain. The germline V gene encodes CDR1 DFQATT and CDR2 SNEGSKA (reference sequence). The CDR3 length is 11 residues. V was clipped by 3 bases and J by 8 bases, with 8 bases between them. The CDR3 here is CSASQPHEQFF. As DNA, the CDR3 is TGCAGTGCTAGCCAGCCCCATGAGCAGTTCTTC.